This T cell receptor beta chain comes out of a study of blood T cell repertoires in COVID-19. Study-wide context: Specimens from acute and convalescent COVID-19 originated in the United States, Italy and Spain. PBMCs, B-cell-depleted T cells, or T cells provided the cDNA or gDNA that made up the material.

There are 17 residues in the CDR3. The germline CDR1 and CDR2 sequences are SGHDN and FVKESK. Trimming at V came to 4 bases and at J to 5 bases, leaving 12 bases not matched to a gene. Original data processing: Estimated nucleated cell counts came from reference gene primer amplification. The assay was immunoSEQ multiplex PCR, and TCRdb's table has in-frame clones only and misses some. Clone size and the V and J calls come from that table; the DNA yielded D and trimming. The data show roughly 120,000 clones, more than 80% seen once. The chain recombines TRBV14 with TRBJ2-1, with TRBD2 matching 9 bases. The sample comprised peripheral blood. The receptor was isolated from a human donor in a cohort sampled during active COVID-19. CDR3 sequence reads: CASSPLRNSGGDNEQFF. The CDR3 DNA follows: TGTGCCAGCAGCCCCTTGAGGAATAGCGGGGGTGACAATGAGCAGTTCTTC. Variable domain in full (rest from reference TRBV14 and TRBJ2-1): EAGVTQFPSHSVIEKGQTVTLRCDPISGHDNLYWYRRVMGKEIKFLLHFVKESKQDESGMPNNRFLAERTGGTYSTLKVQPAELEDSGVYFCASSPLRNSGGDNEQFFGPGTRLTVL.